This T cell receptor (beta chain) originates from a study of metastatic and nonmetastatic thyroid tumors. At the level of the study: Repertoires from malignant and benign thyroid patients were compared across blood and tumor or nodule tissue.

In the source study's methods: A distant-metastasis classifier for papillary thyroid cancer was built using CDR3 differences across clinicopathological groups. TCRdb re-analyzed the PCR reads through MiXCR. The V and J calls come from TCRdb's annotation, not from the publication. The sample includes over 20,000 clones, roughly 12% of them seen just once. Thyroid surgery had not been preceded by any treatment in any patient. Regarding this clone: Its antigen remains unknown. At one of its ends the junction is not consistent with the germline gene, which may arise from a read error.

Notes on the study in general: According to reports, the diversity of TCR beta was significantly higher in malignant thyroid tumors than in benign nodules, and this held in both blood and tumor samples.

This sequence was found in a female donor with papillary thyroid cancer or a benign thyroid nodule (not recorded which). Some clones in this sample may be carry-over from other donors' samples. The specimen was blood.

CDR3 in amino acids: CASILASGESHNEQFF. For the CDR3, the DNA is TGTGCCAGCATCTTAGCGTCGGGGGAATCCCACAATGAGCAGTTCTTC. V gene TRBV11-1 combines with J gene TRBJ2-1; a weak D match, TRBD2 (6 bases). This CDR3 comprises 16 residues. The germline V gene encodes CDR1 SGHAT and CDR2 FQDESV (reference sequence).